The 28 T cell receptor beta chains in this list originate from one sample, sequenced in a study of long-term antiretroviral therapy in people with HIV. The assay used was immunoSEQ (version v3.0), run at survey level. The data were produced by immunoSEQ multiplex PCR, yet TCRdb's version contains in-frame clones alone and is incomplete. The data show about 40,000 clones, with around 85% seen just once and under 7% held by the top ten. The specimen was unsorted PBMCs, collected 3.1 years after starting antiretroviral therapy. The receptors were sampled from a woman aged 50 to 65 with HIV.

The chain uses TRBV6-5 and TRBJ1-4, with D unclear. Per germline, CDR1 MNHEY and CDR2 SVGAGI. V was cut by 1 base and J by 0 bases, with 6 bases left in between. The CDR3 is 15 residues long. CDR3 sequence reads: CASSYFHSTNEKLFF. The DNA of the CDR3 is TGTGCCAGCAGTTACTTTCACTCAACTAATGAAAAACTGTTTTTT.

The chain is built from TRBV19 and TRBJ1-2; the D is unclear. This CDR3 comprises 16 residues. V lost 6 bases and J 4 bases, leaving 21 bases between the germline ends. Germline-derived CDR1 and CDR2 are LNHDA and SQIVND (reference sequence). The CDR3 DNA follows: TGTGCCAGTAGGAAAGGCACGGTGTCAGAACTCTATGGCTACACCTTC. Translation: CASRKGTVSELYGYTF.

The chain combines TRBV9 with TRBJ2-3; D perhaps matches TRBD2 (5 bases). Germline values: CDR1 SGDLS, CDR2 YYNGEE. The germline V and J ends were trimmed by 10 bases and 1 base, with 10 bases remaining between them. The CDR3 spans 12 residues. CDR3 sequence reads: CASSGRTDTQYF. The DNA for the CDR3 is TGTGCCTCCAGCGGACGCACAGATACGCAGTATTTT.

This chain links TRBV10-1 with TRBJ2-5; D may correspond to TRBD1 or TRBD2 (5 bases each). The ends were cut back, 3 bases at V and 5 bases at J, with 13 bases in the middle. The CDR3 is 14 amino acids. CDR1 is WNHNN, CDR2 SYGVQD, per germline (reference sequence). CDR3 DNA: TGCGCCAGCAGTGAACAGGAGGCTGTGGAGACCCAGTACTTC. Its protein is CASSEQEAVETQYF.

Remarks on this clone: A read error may produce the germline difference seen at one junction end. The chain uses TRBV13 and TRBJ2-5, with D possibly being TRBD1 (6 bases). Per the germline V gene, CDR1 is PRHDT and CDR2 is FYEKMQ (reference sequence). The CDR3 is 12 amino acids. This chain's CDR3 is CASSYDRTGFNF. In DNA, the CDR3 is TGTGCCAGCAGCTACGACAGGACCGGCTTTAACTTC.

This clone was seen once. This chain joins TRBV19 and TRBJ1-1, with 9 positions matching TRBD1. Germline V CDR1 and CDR2: LNHDA, SQIVND (reference sequence). The J segment lost 5 bases and the V segment lost 10 bases, leaving 11 bases of the junction unmatched. The CDR3 is 14 residues long. The DNA for the CDR3 is TGTGCCATATTTAATACAGGGGGCCGGACTGAAGCTTTCTTT. Protein sequence: CAIFNTGGRTEAFF.

V and J are TRBV5-4 and TRBJ2-7, with a possible D match to TRBD2 (5 bases). Germline lookup yields CDR1 SGHNT and CDR2 YYREEE (reference sequence). The V end lost 2 bases, the J end lost 0 bases, and 12 bases lay between the germline ends. The CDR3 length is 15 residues. CDR3 sequence (DNA): TGTGCCAGCAGCTTCCGGGGTAGGAGCTCCTACGAGCAGTACTTC. It specifies CASSFRGRSSYEQYF.

The rearrangement uses TRBV30 and TRBJ2-1; no firm D call. Germline-derived CDR1 and CDR2 are GTSNPN and SVGIG (reference sequence). The CDR3 extends over 12 amino acids. Trimming cost V 0 bases and J 10 bases, with 10 bases left between them. CDR3 DNA sequence: TGTGCCTGGAGTGTACCGGTCGTGGAGCAGTTCTTC. Its translation: CAWSVPVVEQFF.

J is TRBJ2-7 and V is TRBV7-2, with a possible D match to TRBD1 (6 bases). Germline CDR1 and CDR2: SGHTA and FQGNSA. V lost 4 bases and J 0 bases, leaving 13 bases between the germline ends. The length of the CDR3 is 15 residues. The CDR3, as DNA: TGTGCCAGCAGCTCGCCTTACAGGGCCTCCTACGAGCAGTACTTC. Protein sequence: CASSSPYRASYEQYF.

The chain carries TRBV30 and TRBJ1-1; the D gene is possibly TRBD1 (6 bases). The germline gives CDR1 GTSNPN, CDR2 SVGIG (reference sequence). CDR3 length: 12 amino acids. V lost 0 bases, J lost 8 bases, and 10 bases lay in between. The CDR3 nucleotides read TGTGCCTGGAGTGTTCAGGGGAAGGAAGCTTTCTTT. Its protein is CAWSVQGKEAFF.

This rearrangement joins TRBV6-5 to TRBJ1-5, with D perhaps matching TRBD1 (5 bases). Germline V lookup: CDR1 MNHEY, CDR2 SVGAGI. This CDR3 comprises 13 residues. Between the trimmed V and J ends, which lost 6 bases and 6 bases, there was a span of 12 bases. For the CDR3, the DNA is TGTGCCAGCAGGCCGCCGGGGGGTCAGCCCCAGCATTTT. It translates to CASRPPGGQPQHF.

The rearrangement uses TRBV7-9 and TRBJ1-5; possibly TRBD1 for D (6 bases). This CDR3 has 18 residues. CDR1 and CDR2 (germline): SEHNR, FQNEAQ (reference sequence). Trimming took off 1 base at V and 7 bases at J, with 23 bases between the two ends. The CDR3 region is CASSLGGRSGEGGQPQHF. The CDR3 nucleotides are TGTGCCAGCAGCTTAGGAGGACGTTCAGGGGAGGGGGGACAGCCCCAGCATTTT.

This sequence joins TRBV6-6 and TRBJ2-1; TRBD1 matches at 10 bases. Germline V gene data show CDR1 as MNHNY and CDR2 as SVGAGI (reference sequence). The CDR3 is made up of 15 amino acids. V trimming: 0 bases; J trimming: 9 bases; junction bases outside the gene matches: 5. The CDR3 sequence: CASSYSDRGSGEQFF. The CDR3 DNA follows: TGTGCCAGCAGTTACTCGGACAGGGGGTCGGGTGAGCAGTTCTTC.

The chain couples TRBV7-2 to TRBJ2-7; 9 bases are a match to TRBD1. The J segment lost 5 bases and the V segment lost 1 base, leaving 6 bases of the junction unmatched. Germline CDR1 reads SGHTA; CDR2 reads FQGNSA. The CDR3 runs 15 residues. The CDR3: CASSLGRTGDNEQYF. CDR3 nucleotides: TGTGCCAGCAGCTTAGGACGGACAGGGGATAACGAGCAGTACTTC.

V and J are TRBV30 and TRBJ1-1; D ambiguous. The CDR3 spans 12 residues. Looked up from germline, CDR1 is GTSNPN and CDR2 is SVGIG (reference sequence). The V and J ends lost 3 bases and 3 bases respectively, with 8 bases between them. The CDR3 region has the DNA TGTGCCTGGAGGAAGGGTCACACTGAAGCTTTCTTT. It translates to CAWRKGHTEAFF.

The rearrangement uses TRBV2 and TRBJ2-2; D is undetermined. CDR3 length: 14 amino acids. Trimming stripped 8 bases from V and 2 bases from J, with 12 bases between. From germline, CDR1 is SNHLY and CDR2 FYNNEI. The CDR3 sequence: CASVGQLNTGELFF. The CDR3 DNA reads as TGTGCCAGCGTCGGCCAACTAAACACCGGGGAGCTGTTTTTT.

This chain links TRBV19 with TRBJ2-3, with TRBD2 matching over 10 bases. The trim removed 1 base at V and 1 base at J, leaving 14 bases unmatched. The CDR3 has 20 amino acids. Germline V CDR1 and CDR2: LNHDA, SQIVND (reference sequence). Here the CDR3 reads CASSIGVAGGSLAGTDTQYF. Written as DNA, the CDR3 is TGTGCCAGTAGTATAGGCGTAGCGGGGGGATCGTTAGCGGGCACAGATACGCAGTATTTT. Filled out from reference TRBV19 and TRBJ2-3, the complete variable domain reads DGGITQSPKYLFRKEGQNVTLSCEQNLNHDAMYWYRQDPGQGLRLIYYSQIVNDFQKGDIAEGYSVSREKKESFPLTVTSAQKNPTAFYLCASSIGVAGGSLAGTDTQYFGPGTRLTVL.

The J gene is TRBJ1-2, the V gene TRBV29-1; 10 nucleotides agree with TRBD1. Looked up from germline, CDR1 is SQVTM and CDR2 is ANQGSEA. The CDR3 has 12 residues. J lost 4 bases, V lost 6 bases, and 2 bases had no gene match. The CDR3 sequence: CSVRTGGYGYTF. CDR3 coding DNA: TGCAGCGTCAGGACAGGGGGCTATGGCTACACCTTC.

Here the CDR3 DNA reads TGCAGCACCATGACAGGTAGCACAGATACGCAGTATTTT. Translation gives CSTMTGSTDTQYF. This chain links TRBV29-1 with TRBJ2-3, with TRBD1 as a possible D gene (6 bases). Germline lookup yields CDR1 SQVTM and CDR2 ANQGSEA. This CDR3 comprises 13 residues. Trimming cost V 8 bases and J 0 bases, with 12 bases left between them.

V is TRBV27 and J is TRBJ2-7; TRBD1 aligns across 10 bases. The V gene end was trimmed by 4 bases and the J gene end by 3 bases; junction bases not matched to a gene: 6. The CDR3 has 15 residues. Germline V gives CDR1 MNHEY, CDR2 SMNVEV (reference sequence). The CDR3 nucleotides read TGTGCCAGCAGTTCCCGGGACAGGGGATTCTACGAGCAGTACTTC. Encoded protein: CASSSRDRGFYEQYF.

About this clone: The same CDR3 arises from other DNA sequences in this sample as well. The chain has TRBV5-5 and TRBJ2-1; either TRBD1 or TRBD2 may fit D (5 bases each). V was clipped by 5 bases and J by 5 bases, with 11 bases between them. This CDR3 has 13 residues. CDR1 SGHKS and CDR2 YYEKEE come from the germline V gene (reference sequence). Here the CDR3 DNA reads TGTGCCAGCAGTCGGGGCCCGGACAATGAGCAGTTCTTC. Residues: CASSRGPDNEQFF.

This chain links TRBV7-6 with TRBJ2-7; TRBD2 agrees at 8 bases. CDR1 and CDR2 from the germline V gene are SGHVS and FNYEAQ. This CDR3 contains 15 residues. Unmatched junction bases numbered 7, after V lost 4 bases and J lost 2 bases. CDR3 in DNA: TGTGCCAGCAGCTCTCGAGCGGGGGCGGCCTACGAGCAGTACTTC. Its translation is CASSSRAGAAYEQYF.

In this sample, this clone turned up a few times. The chain links TRBV11-3 to TRBJ1-6; 8 nucleotides match TRBD1. The germline V gene has CDR1 SGHNT and CDR2 YENEEA. The V gene end was trimmed by 5 bases and the J gene end by 10 bases; junction bases not matched to a gene: 4. This CDR3 has 13 amino acids. In DNA form, the CDR3 reads TGTGCCAGCAGCCACGGACAGGGATCACCCCTCCACTTT. This codes for CASSHGQGSPLHF.

The chain couples TRBV19 to TRBJ1-5; weak D call: TRBD1 (5 bases). Germline lookup yields CDR1 LNHDA and CDR2 SQIVND (reference sequence). Trimming pared 3 bases from V and 6 bases from J, leaving 12 bases between. The CDR3 is made up of 14 amino acids. CDR3 loop: CASSIRAESQPQHF. Here the CDR3 DNA reads TGTGCCAGTAGTATCAGGGCGGAAAGTCAGCCCCAGCATTTT.

J is TRBJ2-3 and V is TRBV5-4; D is perhaps TRBD1 (5 bases). Per the germline V gene, CDR1 is SGHNT and CDR2 is YYREEE (reference sequence). The germline V and J ends were trimmed by 7 bases and 0 bases, with 12 bases remaining between them. CDR3 length: 14 amino acids. The CDR3 bases are TGTGCCAGCTGGAAGGGGCTGAGCACAGATACGCAGTATTTT. As protein: CASWKGLSTDTQYF.

Written as DNA, the CDR3 is TGTGCCAGCAGCTTAGGGACTTCCGGGACAGGTTATGGCTACACCTTC. This codes for CASSLGTSGTGYGYTF. This sequence joins TRBV7-9 and TRBJ1-2; 8 nucleotides agree with TRBD1. The trim removed 1 base at V and 5 bases at J, leaving 9 bases unmatched. CDR1 is SEHNR and CDR2 is FQNEAQ in the germline V gene (reference sequence). This CDR3 has 16 amino acids.

This chain joins TRBV7-9 and TRBJ1-1; 10 bases line up with TRBD1. Germline V lookup: CDR1 SEHNR, CDR2 FQNEAQ (reference sequence). The CDR3 loop spans 15 amino acids. The junction had 5 bases not matched to a gene; V was cut back by 4 bases and J by 3 bases. The CDR3 loop reads CASSSRTGGDTEAFF. CDR3 in DNA: TGTGCCAGCAGCTCTCGGACAGGGGGGGACACTGAAGCTTTCTTT.

The rearrangement links TRBV30 to TRBJ1-5; TRBD1 matches at 9 bases. The trim removed 2 bases at V and 6 bases at J, leaving 2 bases unmatched. Germline assignment: CDR1 GTSNPN and CDR2 SVGIG (reference sequence). This CDR3 is 13 amino acids long. The DNA for the CDR3 is TGTGCCTGGAGTACAGGGGGCACTCAGCCCCAGCATTTT. It encodes CAWSTGGTQPQHF.